Listed below are T cell receptor beta chains from one sample, sequenced in a study of blood T cells in healthy people across ages. In TCRdb, the 5' RACE reads were re-called with MiXCR into one record per CDR3 protein. This table has some 760,000 distinct CDR3 sequences, 25% appearing once. The same sample was also studied in work on T cells of mothers and their children.

The sequenced sample was blood. The receptor set was obtained from a boy between 10 and 17 years old in good health. CDR3s include the opening cysteine and the closing phenylalanine or tryptophan.

>TRBJ2-4|TRBV12-3/TRBV12-4
CASTSYGNEGAKNIQYF
>TRBJ1-1|TRBV29-1
CSVEGGKGTAFF
>TRBJ1-5|TRBV19
CASSITGDWNQPQHF
>TRBJ2-3|TRBV12-3/TRBV12-4
CASSFVLAGPTDTQYF
>TRBJ1-3|TRBV28
CASGSGLSGNTIYF
>TRBJ2-7|TRBV7-3
CASSLYGVGDEQYF
>TRBJ1-1|TRBV29-1
CSVEDLRPGAFF
>-|TRBV20-1
CSASPVAGGPNEQFF
>TRBJ2-3|TRBV6-2/TRBV6-3
CASSRTGEKTDTQYF
>TRBJ1-1|TRBV6-2/TRBV6-3
CASSHPFPSAEMNTEAFF
>TRBJ2-5|TRBV5-5
CASSAGTGFGETQYF
>TRBJ2-7|TRBV9
CASGIDGTGYEQYF
>TRBJ2-7|TRBV28
CASSFSPAGFYEQYF
>TRBJ2-1|TRBV7-9
CASSLAVGGYSEQFF
>TRBJ2-5|TRBV6-5
CASTPSHTYQETQYF
>TRBJ2-1|TRBV20-1
CSANWVTSYNEQFF
>TRBJ2-7|TRBV7-9
CASSGRRTSGSNEQYF
>TRBJ1-1|TRBV20-1
CSASSRGEGTEAFF
>-|TRBV20-1
CSARLLAGGPEQFF
>TRBJ2-7|TRBV18
CASSRSGGSYEQYF
>TRBJ1-1|TRBV28
CASSQLQGPNTEAFF
>TRBJ2-2|TRBV20-1
CSARWTSGIDTGELFF
>TRBJ2-7|TRBV29-1
CSVEDLGEGSYEQYF
>TRBJ1-1|TRBV4-3
CASSQDRNSEAFF
>TRBJ1-2|TRBV3-1
CASSQVRSGGYTF
>TRBJ2-5|TRBV6-5
CASSRHGQGTETQYF
>TRBJ2-3|TRBV2
CASSERDRETDTQYF
>TRBJ2-3|TRBV6-1
CASSNQGADTQYF
>TRBJ1-2|TRBV4-1
CASSQVRGQGYGYTF
>TRBJ1-4|TRBV6-5
CASTDYRLVPDRADLAATNEKLFF
>TRBJ2-7|TRBV3-1
CASSSAGTTYEQYF
>TRBJ2-7|TRBV10-2
CASSGPHEQYF
>TRBJ2-2|TRBV5-1
CASSLMGDTGELFF
>-|TRBV6-1
CAGNLAGGVETQYF
>TRBJ1-2|TRBV4-1
CASSQLVGTGENGYTF
>TRBJ2-3|TRBV7-2
CASSLLVAGGSDTQYF
>TRBJ2-5|TRBV11-2
CASSLYTHQGSPETQYF
>TRBJ2-5|TRBV5-1
CASSLRVVGGYAETQYF
>TRBJ2-2|TRBV7-9
CASSSNWGLAGANGELFF
>TRBJ2-1|TRBV5-1
CASSRLAGGSSNEQFF
>TRBJ2-7|TRBV6-6
CASSYPSGSSYEQYF
>TRBJ2-1|TRBV20-1
CSAPPSGRWGNEQFF
>TRBJ2-5|TRBV25-1
CASSDDGTAQETQYF
>TRBJ2-1|TRBV9
CASSVEGTSGIFNSYNEQFF